One and the same sample provided the 8 T cell receptor beta chains below, sequenced in a study of blood T cell repertoires in COVID-19 (dated by TCRdb to 2020 to 2021). Libraries were constructed by the immunoSEQ multiplex PCR assay. The table was pulled from immuneACCESS by TCRdb, which kept in-frame rearrangements only. Such tables lose some clones; where checked, under half of the loss comes from unresolved V genes, and the rest has no known cause. The sample records 60,000 to 70,000 clones, about 90% of which are singletons. The top ten clonotypes cover about 12% of the sample. The sequenced sample consisted of peripheral blood. The receptors were gathered from a human donor with active COVID-19. The donor label of this sample is uncertain.

V usage is TRBV5-4 and J usage is TRBJ2-5, with unresolved D. V was pared by 1 base and J by 2 bases, with 6 bases between. The CDR3 runs to 13 residues. Germline V lookup: CDR1 SGHNT, CDR2 YYREEE (reference sequence). The CDR3 protein is CASSLSAQETQYF. CDR3 sequence (DNA): TGTGCCAGCAGCTTGTCTGCGCAAGAGACCCAGTACTTC.

This clone was seen only a few times. The CDR3 protein is CASSPGVRTGELFF. The CDR3 region has the DNA TGTGCCAGCTCACCAGGTGTGCGGACCGGGGAGCTGTTTTTT. The chain joins TRBV18 to TRBJ2-2; D not certain. Trimming removed 2 bases at V and 5 bases at J, with 9 bases between. The CDR3 spans 14 residues. Germline CDR1 reads KGHSH; CDR2 reads LQKENI.

The chain couples TRBV6-2 or TRBV6-3 to TRBJ2-3, with 10 bases fitting TRBD2. This CDR3 spans 14 amino acids. The junction had 1 base not matched to a gene; V was cut back by 5 bases and J by 2 bases. Germline assignment: CDR1 MNHEY and CDR2 SVGEGT. The CDR3 reads CASSSGRATDTQYF. The CDR3 nucleotides are TGTGCCAGCAGTAGCGGGAGGGCCACAGATACGCAGTATTTT.

The chain has TRBV5-1 and TRBJ2-7, with 9 bases lining up with TRBD2. Germline CDR1 SGHRS, CDR2 YFSETQ. The CDR3 sequence is 15 residues long. V lost 4 bases to trimming and J lost 3 bases; unmatched junction nucleotides: 8. DNA for the CDR3: TGCGCCAGCAGCCTGGGGGTAGCGGGAGACTACGAGCAGTACTTC. Protein sequence: CASSLGVAGDYEQYF.

In nucleotides, the CDR3 is TGTGCCAGCAGTCGGGTGACGGGAGGTGAAAAACTGTTTTTT. Protein: CASSRVTGGEKLFF. The rearrangement uses TRBV6-6 and TRBJ1-4; no firm D call. The V gene's germline CDR1 is MNHNY and CDR2 SVGAGI (reference sequence). V lost 5 bases to trimming and J lost 7 bases, with 14 bases between them. The CDR3 consists of 14 residues.

The V gene is TRBV19, the J gene TRBJ1-5; unclear D gene. Germline V CDR1 and CDR2: LNHDA, SQIVND (reference sequence). Trimming removed 3 bases from V and 6 bases from J, with 18 bases in between. CDR3 length: 16 residues. CDR3 DNA: TGTGCCAGTAGTATCGCGAGGGAATCCAGACCTCAGCCCCAGCATTTT. Amino acid sequence: CASSIARESRPQPQHF.

This CDR3 reads CSVGSGPSGYEQYF. The DNA of the CDR3 is TGCAGCGTGGGATCAGGGCCCAGTGGATACGAGCAGTACTTC. The V gene is TRBV29-1, the J gene TRBJ2-7, with D possibly matching TRBD1 (5 bases). Germline assignment: CDR1 SQVTM and CDR2 ANQGSEA. CDR3 length: 14 residues. The V and J ends lost 6 bases and 4 bases respectively, with 19 bases between them.

The chain employs TRBV12-3 or TRBV12-4 and TRBJ2-1, with D perhaps given as TRBD1 or TRBD2 (5 bases each). The CDR3 length is 13 residues. The V and J ends lost 10 bases and 0 bases respectively, with 10 bases between them. CDR3 nucleotides: TGTGCCACCAGGGAGATCTCCTACAATGAGCAGTTCTTC. It specifies CATREISYNEQFF.